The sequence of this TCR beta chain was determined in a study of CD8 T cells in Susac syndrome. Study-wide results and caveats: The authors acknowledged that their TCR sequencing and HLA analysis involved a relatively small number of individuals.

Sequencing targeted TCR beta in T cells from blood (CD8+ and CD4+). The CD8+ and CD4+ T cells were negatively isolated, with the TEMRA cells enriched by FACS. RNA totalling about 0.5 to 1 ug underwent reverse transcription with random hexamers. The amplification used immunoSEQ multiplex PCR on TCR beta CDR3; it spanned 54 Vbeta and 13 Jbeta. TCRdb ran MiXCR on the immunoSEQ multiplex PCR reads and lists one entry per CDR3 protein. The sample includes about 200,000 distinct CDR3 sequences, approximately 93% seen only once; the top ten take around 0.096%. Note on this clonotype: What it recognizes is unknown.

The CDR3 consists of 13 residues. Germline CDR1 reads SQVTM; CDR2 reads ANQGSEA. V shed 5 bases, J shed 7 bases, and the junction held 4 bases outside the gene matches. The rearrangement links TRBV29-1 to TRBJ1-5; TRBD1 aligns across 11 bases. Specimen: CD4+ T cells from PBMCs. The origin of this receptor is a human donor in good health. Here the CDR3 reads CSVRDRGEQPQHF. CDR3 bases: TGCAGCGTTCGGGACAGGGGGGAACAGCCCCAGCATTTT.